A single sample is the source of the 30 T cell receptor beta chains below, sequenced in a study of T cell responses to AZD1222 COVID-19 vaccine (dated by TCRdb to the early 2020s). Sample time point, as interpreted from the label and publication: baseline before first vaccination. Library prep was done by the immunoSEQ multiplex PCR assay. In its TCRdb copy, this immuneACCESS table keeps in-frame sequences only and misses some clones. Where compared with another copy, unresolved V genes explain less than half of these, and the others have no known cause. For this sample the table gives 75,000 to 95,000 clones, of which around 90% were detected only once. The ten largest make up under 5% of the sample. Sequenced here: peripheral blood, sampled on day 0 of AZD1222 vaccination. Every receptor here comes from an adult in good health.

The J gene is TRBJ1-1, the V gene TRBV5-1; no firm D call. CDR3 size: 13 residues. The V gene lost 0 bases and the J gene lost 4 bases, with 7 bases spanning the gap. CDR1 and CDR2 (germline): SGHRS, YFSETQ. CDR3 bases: TGCGCCAGCAGCTTGGAGGCCCCCACTGAAGCTTTCTTT. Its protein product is CASSLEAPTEAFF.

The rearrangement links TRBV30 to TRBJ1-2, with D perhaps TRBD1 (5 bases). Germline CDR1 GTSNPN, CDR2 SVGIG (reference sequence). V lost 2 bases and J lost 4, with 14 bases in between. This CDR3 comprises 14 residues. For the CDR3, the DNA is TGTGCCTGGAGTTTGCCCGGGACGCCCTATGGCTACACCTTC. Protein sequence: CAWSLPGTPYGYTF.

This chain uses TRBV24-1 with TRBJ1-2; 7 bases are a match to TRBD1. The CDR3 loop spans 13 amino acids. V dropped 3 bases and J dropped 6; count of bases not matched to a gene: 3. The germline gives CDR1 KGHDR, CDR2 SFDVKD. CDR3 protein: CATSDGGGDGYTF. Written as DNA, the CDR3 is TGTGCCACCAGTGATGGAGGGGGCGATGGCTACACCTTC.

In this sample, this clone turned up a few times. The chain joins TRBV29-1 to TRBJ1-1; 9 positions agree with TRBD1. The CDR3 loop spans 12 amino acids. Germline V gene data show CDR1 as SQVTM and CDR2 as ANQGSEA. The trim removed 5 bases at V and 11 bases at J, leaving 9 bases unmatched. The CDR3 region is CSVTTGGRGAFF. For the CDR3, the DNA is TGCAGCGTTACAACAGGGGGCAGGGGCGCTTTCTTT.

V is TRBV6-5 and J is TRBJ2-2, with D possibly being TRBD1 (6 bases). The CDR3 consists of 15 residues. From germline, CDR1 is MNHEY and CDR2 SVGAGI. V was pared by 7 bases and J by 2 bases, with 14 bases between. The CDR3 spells CASTPGATNTGELFF. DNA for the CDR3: TGTGCCAGCACCCCAGGGGCCACTAACACCGGGGAGCTGTTTTTT.

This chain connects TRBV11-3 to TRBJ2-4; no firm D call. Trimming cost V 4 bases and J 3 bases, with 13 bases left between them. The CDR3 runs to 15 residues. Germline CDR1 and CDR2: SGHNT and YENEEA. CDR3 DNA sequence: TGTGCCAGCAGCTATCGGAGTACAGACAAAAACATTCAGTACTTC. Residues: CASSYRSTDKNIQYF.

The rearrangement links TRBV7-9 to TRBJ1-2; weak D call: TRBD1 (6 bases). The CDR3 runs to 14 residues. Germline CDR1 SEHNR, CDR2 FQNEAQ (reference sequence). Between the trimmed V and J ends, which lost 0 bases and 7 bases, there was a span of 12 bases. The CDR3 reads CASSLAGGHGGYTF. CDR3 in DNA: TGTGCCAGCAGCTTAGCGGGGGGGCATGGTGGCTACACCTTC.

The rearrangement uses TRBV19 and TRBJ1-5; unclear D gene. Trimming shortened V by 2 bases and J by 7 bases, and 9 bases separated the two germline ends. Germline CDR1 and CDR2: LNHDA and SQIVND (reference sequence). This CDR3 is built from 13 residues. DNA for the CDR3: TGTGCCAGTAGTATAAACCAGCAACAGCCCCAGCATTTT. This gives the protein CASSINQQQPQHF.

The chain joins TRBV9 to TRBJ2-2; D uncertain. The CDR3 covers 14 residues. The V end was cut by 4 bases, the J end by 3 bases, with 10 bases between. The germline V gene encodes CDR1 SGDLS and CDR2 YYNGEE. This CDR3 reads CASSRVGDTGELFF. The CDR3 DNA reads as TGTGCCAGCAGCAGGGTGGGCGACACCGGGGAGCTGTTTTTT.

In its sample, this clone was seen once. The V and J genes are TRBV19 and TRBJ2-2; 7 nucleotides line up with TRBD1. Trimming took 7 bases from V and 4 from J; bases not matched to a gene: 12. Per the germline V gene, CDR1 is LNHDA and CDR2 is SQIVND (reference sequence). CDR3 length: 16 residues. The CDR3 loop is CASTGGRARGTGELFF. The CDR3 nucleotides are TGTGCCAGTACAGGGGGTAGGGCTCGGGGCACCGGGGAGCTGTTTTTT.

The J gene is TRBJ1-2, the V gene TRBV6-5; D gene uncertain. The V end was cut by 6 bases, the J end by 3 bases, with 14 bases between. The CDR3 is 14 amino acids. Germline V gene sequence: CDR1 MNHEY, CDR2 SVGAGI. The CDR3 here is CASSDYEKDYGYTF. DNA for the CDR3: TGTGCCAGCAGCGACTATGAAAAGGACTATGGCTACACCTTC.

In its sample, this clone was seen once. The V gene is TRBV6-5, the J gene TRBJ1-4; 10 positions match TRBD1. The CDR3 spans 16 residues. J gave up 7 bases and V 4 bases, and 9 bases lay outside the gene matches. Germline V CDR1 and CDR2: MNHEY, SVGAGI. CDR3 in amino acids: CASSSRDRGGGEKLFF. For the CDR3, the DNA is TGTGCCAGCAGTTCCCGGGACAGGGGAGGAGGTGAAAAACTGTTTTTT.

CDR3 sequence (DNA): TGTGCCAGCAGCCAATTATCGAACACTGAAGCTTTCTTT. It encodes CASSQLSNTEAFF. The chain joins TRBV3-1 (or the pseudogene TRBV3-2) to TRBJ1-1; no clear D. Trimming shortened V by 2 bases and J by 1 base, and 5 bases separated the two germline ends. The CDR3 extends over 13 amino acids. From germline, CDR1 is LGHDT and CDR2 YNNKEL (reference sequence).

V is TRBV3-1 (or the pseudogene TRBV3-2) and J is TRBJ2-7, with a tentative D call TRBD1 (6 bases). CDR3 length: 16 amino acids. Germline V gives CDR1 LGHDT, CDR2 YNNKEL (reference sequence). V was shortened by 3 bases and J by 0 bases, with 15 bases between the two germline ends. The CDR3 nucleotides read TGTGCCAGCAGCCAGACGAGACAGGAGAGCTCCTACGAGCAGTACTTC. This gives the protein CASSQTRQESSYEQYF.

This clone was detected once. CDR3 nucleotides: TGTGCCAGCAGCCCAAGACAGGTGTTGATGGATGGCTACACCTTC. This sequence encodes CASSPRQVLMDGYTF. The chain carries TRBV7-3 and TRBJ1-2; tentatively, D is TRBD1 (6 bases). Trimming shortened V by 5 bases and J by 6 bases, and 19 bases separated the two germline ends. The CDR3 loop spans 15 amino acids. Germline V gene data show CDR1 as SGHTA and CDR2 as FQGTGA.

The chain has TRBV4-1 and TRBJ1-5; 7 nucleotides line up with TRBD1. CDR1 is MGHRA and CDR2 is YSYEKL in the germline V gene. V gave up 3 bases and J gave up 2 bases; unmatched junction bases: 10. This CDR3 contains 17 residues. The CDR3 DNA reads TGCGCCAGCAGCCATCGAACCGGGACAGAGGGCAATCAGCCCCAGCATTTT. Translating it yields CASSHRTGTEGNQPQHF.

This CDR3 is CASSLLGEGTYEQYF. DNA for the CDR3: TGTGCCAGCAGCCTCCTGGGCGAGGGTACCTACGAGCAGTACTTC. The chain links TRBV14 to TRBJ2-7; D might be TRBD2 (5 bases). CDR1 and CDR2 from the germline V gene are SGHDN and FVKESK. V lost 4 bases, J lost 2 bases, and 15 bases lay in between. The CDR3 length is 15 residues.

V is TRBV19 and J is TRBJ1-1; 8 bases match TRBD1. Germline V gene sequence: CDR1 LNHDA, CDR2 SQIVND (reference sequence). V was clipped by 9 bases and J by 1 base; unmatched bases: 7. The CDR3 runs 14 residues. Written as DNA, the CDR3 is TGTGCCAGCTTCAGGGGGCCCGCGAACACTGAAGCTTTCTTT. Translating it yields CASFRGPANTEAFF.

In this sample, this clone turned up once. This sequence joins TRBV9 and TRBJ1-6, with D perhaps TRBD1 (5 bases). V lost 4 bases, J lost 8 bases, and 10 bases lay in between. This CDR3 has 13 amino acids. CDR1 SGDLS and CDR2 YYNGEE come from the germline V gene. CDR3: CASSSGTDSPLHF. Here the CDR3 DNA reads TGTGCCAGCAGCTCCGGGACGGATTCACCCCTCCACTTT.

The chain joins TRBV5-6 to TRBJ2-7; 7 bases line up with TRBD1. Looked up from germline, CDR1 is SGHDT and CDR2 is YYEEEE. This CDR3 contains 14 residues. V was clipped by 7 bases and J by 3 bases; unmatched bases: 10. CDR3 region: CASGDTGDVYEQYF. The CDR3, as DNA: TGTGCCAGCGGCGACACAGGGGATGTCTACGAGCAGTACTTC.

The chain's CDR3 is CSVADTDTQYF. The CDR3 DNA reads TGCAGCGTTGCGGACACAGATACGCAGTATTTT. The chain links TRBV29-1 to TRBJ2-3; D ambiguous. The V end was cut by 4 bases, the J end by 2 bases, with 4 bases between. CDR1 is SQVTM, CDR2 ANQGSEA, per germline. This CDR3 region has 11 residues.

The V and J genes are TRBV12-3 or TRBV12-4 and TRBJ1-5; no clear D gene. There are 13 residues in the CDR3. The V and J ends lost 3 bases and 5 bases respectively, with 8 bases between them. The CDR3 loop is CASSLSRDQPQHF. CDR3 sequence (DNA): TGTGCCAGCAGTTTGTCCAGAGATCAGCCCCAGCATTTT.

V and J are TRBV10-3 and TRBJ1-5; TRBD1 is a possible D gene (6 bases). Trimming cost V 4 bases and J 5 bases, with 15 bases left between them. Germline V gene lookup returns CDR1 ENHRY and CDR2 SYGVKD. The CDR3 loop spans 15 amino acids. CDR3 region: CAISVGGQTYQPQHF. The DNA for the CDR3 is TGTGCCATCAGTGTTGGGGGACAAACATATCAGCCCCAGCATTTT.

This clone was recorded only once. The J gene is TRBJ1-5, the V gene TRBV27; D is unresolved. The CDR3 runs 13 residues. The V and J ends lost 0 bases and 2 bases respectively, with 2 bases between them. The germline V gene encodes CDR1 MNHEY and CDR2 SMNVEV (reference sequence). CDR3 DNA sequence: TGTGCCAGCAGTTTATCCGGCAATCAGCCCCAGCATTTT. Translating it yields CASSLSGNQPQHF.

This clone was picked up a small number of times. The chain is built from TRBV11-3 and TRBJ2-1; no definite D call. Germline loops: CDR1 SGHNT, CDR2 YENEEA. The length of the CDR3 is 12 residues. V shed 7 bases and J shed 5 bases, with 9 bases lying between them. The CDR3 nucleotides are TGTGCCAGCACCCAGACGGACAATGAGCAGTTCTTC. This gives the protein CASTQTDNEQFF. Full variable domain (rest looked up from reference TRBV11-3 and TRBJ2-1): EAGVVQSPRYKIIEKKQPVAFWCNPISGHNTLYWYLQNLGQGPELLIRYENEEAVDDSQLPKDRFSAERLKGVDSTLKIQPAELGDSAVYLCASTQTDNEQFFGPGTRLTVL.

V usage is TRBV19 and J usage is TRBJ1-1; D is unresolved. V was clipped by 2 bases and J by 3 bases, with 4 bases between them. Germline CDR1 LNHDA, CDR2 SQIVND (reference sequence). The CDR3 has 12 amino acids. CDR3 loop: CASSISDTEAFF. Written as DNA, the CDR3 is TGTGCCAGTAGTATATCTGACACTGAAGCTTTCTTT. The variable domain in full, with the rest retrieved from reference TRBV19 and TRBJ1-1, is DGGITQSPKYLFRKEGQNVTLSCEQNLNHDAMYWYRQDPGQGLRLIYYSQIVNDFQKGDIAEGYSVSREKKESFPLTVTSAQKNPTAFYLCASSISDTEAFFGQGTRLTVV.

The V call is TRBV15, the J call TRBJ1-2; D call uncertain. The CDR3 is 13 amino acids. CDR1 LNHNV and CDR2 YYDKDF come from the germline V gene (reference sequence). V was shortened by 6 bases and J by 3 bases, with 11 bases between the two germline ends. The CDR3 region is CATREGGDYGYTF. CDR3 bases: TGTGCCACCAGAGAGGGCGGGGACTATGGCTACACCTTC.

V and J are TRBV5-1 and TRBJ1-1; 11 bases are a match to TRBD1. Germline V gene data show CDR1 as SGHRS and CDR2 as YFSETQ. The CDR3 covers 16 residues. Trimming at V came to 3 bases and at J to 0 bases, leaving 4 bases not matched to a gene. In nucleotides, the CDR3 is TGCGCCAGCAGCTGGGGGACAGGGGGTTTGAACACTGAAGCTTTCTTT. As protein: CASSWGTGGLNTEAFF.

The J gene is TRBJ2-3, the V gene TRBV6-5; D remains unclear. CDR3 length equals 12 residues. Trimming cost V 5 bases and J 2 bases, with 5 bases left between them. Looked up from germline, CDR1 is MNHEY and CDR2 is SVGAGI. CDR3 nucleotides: TGTGCCAGCAGTCCGACCACAGATACGCAGTATTTT. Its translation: CASSPTTDTQYF.

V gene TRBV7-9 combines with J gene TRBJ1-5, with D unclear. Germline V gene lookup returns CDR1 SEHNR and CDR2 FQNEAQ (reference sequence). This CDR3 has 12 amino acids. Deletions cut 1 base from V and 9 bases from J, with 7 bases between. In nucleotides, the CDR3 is TGTGCCAGCAGCTTAGACAAAGCGCCCCAGCATTTT. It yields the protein CASSLDKAPQHF.